This TCR beta chain is from a study of blood T cell repertoires in COVID-19. Clinical histories supplied by participants themselves formed the basis of cohort assignment. Measured with immunoSEQ multiplex PCR; TCRdb has only the in-frame clones, and not every one. Seen here are about 480,000 clones, 70% to 90% observed once, and the top ten hold around 1.8%. Germline CDR1 reads MDHEN; CDR2 reads SYDVKM. V dropped 3 bases and J dropped 4; count of bases not matched to a gene: 4. The CDR3 runs to 14 residues. The count of this clone is one. The sequence derives from a woman aged 18-29 years with acute COVID-19. The sequencing sample was made of PBMCs or T cells enriched from blood (not recorded which). The rearrangement joins TRBV28 to TRBJ2-7; 9 nucleotides agree with TRBD1. CDR3 DNA sequence: TGTGCCAGCAGTTTCGGGACAGGGCTATACGAGCAGTACTTC. Amino acid sequence: CASSFGTGLYEQYF.